The 16 T cell receptor beta chains below come from one sample, sequenced in a study of blood T cells in healthy people across ages. Using a J-beta primer mix together with a sample-barcoded 5' primer, a second PCR was run for roughly 6 to 12 cycles. One entry per CDR3 protein results from TCRdb running MiXCR on the 5' RACE reads. The repertoire includes about 970,000 distinct CDR3 sequences, 45% to 60% of them detected once, and 20% to 25% sits in the top ten. Sequencing was carried out using blood. These receptors originate from a woman aged 55-75 years in good health.

In this sample, this clonotype turned up a few times. The chain carries TRBV5-1 and TRBJ2-3; 11 bases match TRBD2. Germline V gene lookup returns CDR1 SGHRS and CDR2 YFSETQ. V lost 3 bases, J lost 2 bases, and 5 bases stayed unmatched. The CDR3 runs 16 residues. CDR3 loop: CASSSGTSGDTDTQYF. CDR3 coding DNA: TGCGCCAGCAGCTCCGGGACTAGCGGAGACACAGATACGCAGTATTTT. Together with reference TRBV5-1 and TRBJ2-3, the CDR3 gives the full variable domain: KAGVTQTPRYLIKTRGQQVTLSCSPISGHRSVSWYQQTPGQGLQFLFEYFSETQRNKGNFPGRFSGRQFSNSRSEMNVSTLELGDSALYLCASSSGTSGDTDTQYFGPGTRLTVL.

The chain carries TRBV28 and TRBJ2-1; 8 bases are shared with TRBD2. Germline CDR1 and CDR2: MDHEN and SYDVKM. This CDR3 is built from 17 residues. V shed 8 bases and J 2 bases; nucleotides not matched to a gene: 14. As DNA, the CDR3 is TGTGCCAGCGGACTAAGAAAGAGCGGGAGCACCTACAATGAGCAGTTCTTC. This gives the protein CASGLRKSGSTYNEQFF.

This chain connects TRBV6-1 to TRBJ2-7; possibly TRBD1 for D (6 bases). This CDR3 is built from 16 residues. Germline values: CDR1 MNHNS, CDR2 SASEGT. The V end lost 5 bases, the J end lost 4 bases, and 21 bases lay between the germline ends. In DNA form, the CDR3 reads TGTGCCAGCAGTTACGATCGACAGGCGCTTTTTTACGAGCAGTACTTC. Its translation is CASSYDRQALFYEQYF.

The V gene is TRBV7-2, the J gene TRBJ1-4, with a possible D match to TRBD1 (5 bases). Looked up from germline, CDR1 is SGHTA and CDR2 is FQGNSA. The CDR3 loop spans 15 amino acids. Trimming removed 1 base from V and 6 bases from J, with 12 bases in between. Written as DNA, the CDR3 is TGTGCCAGCAGCTTAGGGACATCACAGTATGAAAAACTGTTTTTT. Its protein product is CASSLGTSQYEKLFF. The variable domain in full, with the rest retrieved from reference TRBV7-2 and TRBJ1-4, is GAGVSQSPSNKVTEKGKDVELRCDPISGHTALYWYRQSLGQGLEFLIYFQGNSAPDKSGLPSDRFSAERTGGSVSTLTIQRTQQEDSAVYLCASSLGTSQYEKLFFGSGTQLSVL.

The chain links TRBV30 to TRBJ2-1, with D possibly TRBD1 on 6 matching bases. The CDR3 length is 14 residues. Trimming cost V 2 bases and J 8 bases, with 16 bases left between them. CDR1 and CDR2 from the germline V gene are GTSNPN and SVGIG (reference sequence). CDR3 coding DNA: TGTGCCTGGAGTTCAACAGGGAGTAGGGATGAGCAGTTCTTC. The encoded protein is CAWSSTGSRDEQFF.

This chain uses TRBV5-4 with TRBJ2-5; D ambiguous. The V gene lost 0 bases and the J gene lost 2 bases, with 8 bases spanning the gap. CDR1 is SGHNT and CDR2 is YYREEE in the germline V gene (reference sequence). The CDR3 runs 14 residues. DNA for the CDR3: TGTGCCAGCAGCTTGGTTCACACTCAAGAGACCCAGTACTTC. It translates to CASSLVHTQETQYF.

The table lists this clonotype with a few counts. The chain carries TRBV4-3 and TRBJ2-7; D not resolved. The CDR3 length is 14 residues. Trimming shortened V by 0 bases and J by 3 bases, and 9 bases separated the two germline ends. In germline, CDR1 is LGHNA, CDR2 YSLEER. The CDR3 protein is CASSQELGLYEQYF. The CDR3 nucleotides read TGCGCCAGCAGCCAAGAATTGGGCCTCTACGAGCAGTACTTC.

The chain links TRBV6-2 or TRBV6-3 to TRBJ2-1; a weak D match, TRBD2 (6 bases). In germline, CDR1 is MNHEY, CDR2 SVGEGT. Deletions cut 7 bases from V and 6 bases from J, with 13 bases between. The CDR3 runs 13 residues. CDR3 in DNA: TGTGCCAGCAACCGGGACTCACCCAATGAGCAGTTCTTC. It translates to CASNRDSPNEQFF.

The chain combines TRBV3-1 with TRBJ1-2, with 8 nucleotides matching TRBD1. V was pared by 2 bases and J by 7 bases, with 3 bases of the junction left unmatched. The CDR3 contains 13 residues. CDR1 and CDR2 from the germline V gene are LGHDT and YNNKEL (reference sequence). CDR3: CASSQRTGSGYTF. Here the CDR3 DNA reads TGTGCCAGCAGCCAACGGACAGGGTCTGGCTACACCTTC.

This sequence joins TRBV4-1 and TRBJ2-7; 8 bases map to TRBD2. The germline V gene has CDR1 MGHRA and CDR2 YSYEKL. J lost 3 bases, V lost 1 base, and 5 bases had no gene match. CDR3 size: 15 residues. DNA for the CDR3: TGCGCCAGCAGCCAAGTGACTAGCGAGTACTACGAGCAGTACTTC. Its translation is CASSQVTSEYYEQYF.

This clonotype was recorded at least ten times. The chain links TRBV29-1 to TRBJ2-7; D could derive from TRBD1 or TRBD2 (5 bases each). CDR1 is SQVTM, CDR2 ANQGSEA, per germline. The CDR3 covers 13 residues. In DNA form, the CDR3 reads TGCAGTTATATAAGGGACGCCACCTACGAGCAGTACTTC. Its translation: CSYIRDATYEQYF.

The rearrangement joins TRBV12-3 or TRBV12-4 to TRBJ2-5, with 9 nucleotides matching TRBD1. V shed 7 bases and J 4 bases; nucleotides not matched to a gene: 10. The length of the CDR3 is 15 residues. CDR3 residues: CASTEQGARGETQYF. In DNA, the CDR3 is TGTGCCAGCACCGAACAGGGGGCGAGGGGAGAGACCCAGTACTTC.

The V gene is TRBV27, the J gene TRBJ1-5; possibly TRBD1 for D (5 bases). Deletions cut 5 bases from V and 5 bases from J, with 16 bases between. The CDR3 extends over 15 amino acids. Germline lookup yields CDR1 MNHEY and CDR2 SMNVEV (reference sequence). CDR3 region: CASSPRTRQDQPQHF. For the CDR3, the DNA is TGTGCCAGCAGTCCCCGGACAAGGCAAGATCAGCCCCAGCATTTT.

On this clonotype itself: A much larger clone differs from this one at a single base, so this may be a read error. This chain uses TRBV28 with TRBJ2-5; maybe TRBD1 (5 bases). The CDR3 runs 12 residues. Germline-derived CDR1 and CDR2 are MDHEN and SYDVKM. V lost 7 bases and J 11 bases, leaving 17 bases between the germline ends. The CDR3 is CASIGHNYKQYF. The CDR3 region has the DNA TGTGCCAGCATTGGACACAACTACAAGCAGTACTTC.

The chain uses TRBV5-1 and TRBJ2-7; TRBD1 is a possible D gene (6 bases). This CDR3 is 13 amino acids long. V gave up 3 bases and J gave up 4 bases, with 11 bases separating them. CDR1 is SGHRS and CDR2 is YFSETQ in the germline V gene. The CDR3 region is CASSSDRLYEQYF. CDR3 bases: TGCGCCAGCAGCTCGGACAGATTATACGAGCAGTACTTC.

In its sample, this clonotype was seen a few times. The chain has TRBV6-2 or TRBV6-3 and TRBJ2-7; D is possibly TRBD2 (5 bases). CDR1 and CDR2 (germline): MNHEY, SVGEGT. There are 14 residues in the CDR3. V was trimmed by 4 bases and J by 3 bases, leaving 13 bases between them. Here the CDR3 DNA reads TGTGCCAGCAGTTCACGTATGGACTTCTACGAGCAGTACTTC. This translates into CASSSRMDFYEQYF.